Sequencing of this TCR beta chain was carried out in a study of T cell responses to AZD1222 COVID-19 vaccine. Points from the study as a whole: A mostly white British donor set with more females was recruited, and clonal diversity was possibly underestimated. Only a handful of AZD1222 recipients, several in all, had baseline seropositivity.

Here immunoSEQ multiplex PCR was the method, and the copy in TCRdb shows in-frame clones only, minus some. This table holds about 170,000 clones, about 88% found once. Trimming pared 4 bases from V and 1 base from J, leaving 7 bases between. The CDR3 spans 13 residues. The germline V gene encodes CDR1 SGHVS and CDR2 FQNEAQ. A note on this clone: No antigen is known for it.

The chain employs TRBV7-8 and TRBJ1-2; no clear D. The sequence was collected from an adult in good health. This specimen consisted of peripheral blood, obtained on day 0 of AZD1222 vaccination. The CDR3 DNA reads TGTGCCAGCAGCTCATCAATTAACTATGGCTACACCTTC. Protein: CASSSSINYGYTF.